This T cell receptor beta chain derives from a study of CD8+ T cells in alopecia areata. Background on the study: Those treated were given oral tofacitinib at 5 to 10 mg twice daily.

Following extraction, RNA underwent reverse transcription to cDNA, which served as the sequencing template. The table came from immunoSEQ multiplex PCR; TCRdb's copy has only in-frame clones and leaves some out. There are fewer than 150,000 clones in the sample; roughly three fifths occur only once, and 3.5% to 5.5% lies in the top ten. Lesional scalp tissue (obtained by punch biopsy) and peripheral blood were collected from alopecia areata patients. PBMCs yielded sorted CD4+ and CD8+ T cells. CDR1 and CDR2 (germline): LGHNA, YSLEER. Trimming shortened V by 0 bases and J by 1 base, and 13 bases separated the two germline ends. The CDR3 covers 17 residues.

The chain has TRBV4-3 and TRBJ2-1; D unclear. This clonotype was sampled from a human donor with alopecia areata. Here the sequenced sample was CD4+ T cells sorted from blood, taken at week 0. This CDR3 reads CASSQDLHLISYNEQFF. CDR3 DNA sequence: TGCGCCAGCAGCCAAGATCTCCACCTGATATCCTACAATGAGCAGTTCTTC.